The 32 T cell receptor beta chains below were found in one sample sequenced in a study of radiotherapy plus CTLA-4 blockade in lung cancer. Produced via immunoSEQ multiplex PCR; TCRdb's table is partial and in-frame only. The data contain roughly 130,000 clones, just under 90% of them singletons. Sample: peripheral blood, taken from a patient treated with radiotherapy plus ipilimumab. These receptors all stem from a human donor with non-small cell lung cancer that progressed on radiotherapy plus ipilimumab.

J is TRBJ2-7 and V is TRBV6-6; TRBD2 agrees at 11 bases. This CDR3 has 14 residues. Trimming took 5 bases from V and 2 from J; bases not matched to a gene: 2. The germline V gene has CDR1 MNHNY and CDR2 SVGAGI (reference sequence). The CDR3, as DNA: TGTGCCAGCAGTCAACTAGCGGGAGCCTACGAGCAGTACTTC. This translates into CASSQLAGAYEQYF.

The chain recombines TRBV2 with TRBJ2-3; no firm D call. The ends were cut back, 2 bases at V and 12 bases at J, with 12 bases in the middle. In germline, CDR1 is SNHLY, CDR2 FYNNEI. CDR3 size: 12 residues. CDR3 sequence: CASSENGWSQYF. The CDR3 DNA is TGTGCCAGCAGTGAAAACGGGTGGAGCCAGTATTTT.

Note on this clone: An end of the junction does not agree with germline; a read error may underlie this. The gene calls are TRBV4-1 and TRBJ2-7, with D perhaps assigned TRBD1 or TRBD2 (5 bases each). The length of the CDR3 is 12 residues. CDR1 and CDR2 (germline): MGHRA, YSYEKL. The CDR3 nucleotides are TGTGCCAGCATCGGTGGTGGGGGCGAGCAGTACTTC. Translation: CASIGGGGEQYF.

The chain combines TRBV6-5 with TRBJ1-1; D uncertain. Trimming cost V 6 bases and J 11 bases, with 13 bases left between them. There are 11 residues in the CDR3. Germline loops: CDR1 MNHEY, CDR2 SVGAGI. As DNA, the CDR3 is TGTGCCAGCAGCACTAAGGAGAGGGCTTTCTTT. It translates to CASSTKERAFF.

V and J are TRBV29-1 and TRBJ1-2; 10 nucleotides agree with TRBD1. Germline CDR1 is SQVTM and CDR2 is ANQGSEA. The CDR3 runs to 13 residues. Germline trimming cut 3 bases from V and 7 bases from J; bases unmatched to any gene: 5. As DNA, the CDR3 is TGCAGCGTTGACTCCGGACAGGGGGGTGGCTACACCTTC. This sequence encodes CSVDSGQGGGYTF. Complete variable domain (other parts from reference TRBV29-1 and TRBJ1-2): SAVISQKPSRDICQRGTSLTIQCQVDSQVTMMFWYRQQPGQSLTLIATANQGSEATYESGFVIDKFPISRPNLTFSTLTVSNMSPEDSSIYLCSVDSGQGGGYTFGSGTRLTVV.

This sequence joins TRBV4-1 and TRBJ2-1, with D perhaps matching TRBD1 (5 bases). V lost 4 bases, J lost 7 bases, and 8 bases lay in between. From germline, CDR1 is MGHRA and CDR2 YSYEKL. The CDR3 has 12 residues. CDR3 in amino acids: CASSLGANEQFF. DNA for the CDR3: TGCGCCAGCAGCCTAGGGGCTAATGAGCAGTTCTTC.

This clone was counted only a few times. V and J are TRBV6-1 and TRBJ1-5; D is unresolved. V lost 1 base and J 5 bases, leaving 12 bases between the germline ends. The CDR3 length is 15 residues. CDR1 and CDR2 from the germline V gene are MNHNS and SASEGT. CDR3 sequence (DNA): TGTGCCAGCAGTGAAGAGGGAGGGCGACATCAGCCCCAGCATTTT. It is translated as CASSEEGGRHQPQHF.

The table lists this clone with a count of one. The chain recombines TRBV5-1 with TRBJ2-7, with 10 bases lining up with TRBD2. Germline CDR1 SGHRS, CDR2 YFSETQ. The V gene end was trimmed by 1 base and the J gene end by 3 bases; junction bases not matched to a gene: 16. This CDR3 region has 19 residues. The chain's CDR3 is CASSLSARGASGSGYEQYF. As DNA, the CDR3 is TGCGCCAGCAGCTTGTCGGCAAGAGGGGCTAGCGGGAGTGGCTACGAGCAGTACTTC.

The rearrangement joins TRBV29-1 to TRBJ2-3; TRBD2 matches 9 bases. Germline values: CDR1 SQVTM, CDR2 ANQGSEA. V dropped 0 bases and J dropped 6; count of bases not matched to a gene: 13. The CDR3 is 17 residues long. The CDR3, as DNA: TGCAGCGTTGAAGATCCGTCTGGCGGGAGGGCCGGGGATACGCAGTATTTT. This translates into CSVEDPSGGRAGDTQYF.

The chain uses TRBV7-2 and TRBJ2-7; 7 bases fit TRBD2. The CDR3 runs 16 residues. Trimming took 5 bases from V and 2 from J; bases not matched to a gene: 12. CDR1 and CDR2 (germline): SGHTA, FQGNSA. As DNA, the CDR3 is TGTGCCAGCAGCCCACCCCCGGGGCGGGAGCCCTACGAGCAGTACTTC. Protein product: CASSPPPGREPYEQYF.

The genes are TRBV30 and TRBJ1-5; tentatively, D is TRBD1 (5 bases). This CDR3 comprises 14 residues. Trimming removed 2 bases at V and 2 bases at J, with 10 bases between. In germline, CDR1 is GTSNPN, CDR2 SVGIG (reference sequence). The CDR3 bases are TGTGCCTGGAGTTACCGGGACCGCAATCAGCCCCAGCATTTT. Its translation: CAWSYRDRNQPQHF.

This clone came up a few times. The CDR3 is CASSFGTLYNEQFF. The CDR3 DNA is TGTGCCAGCAGCTTTGGGACACTCTACAATGAGCAGTTCTTC. V usage is TRBV7-9 and J usage is TRBJ2-1; possibly TRBD1 for D (6 bases). The V end was cut by 3 bases, the J end by 3 bases, with 9 bases between. In germline, CDR1 is SEHNR, CDR2 FQNEAQ (reference sequence). The CDR3 has 14 residues.

Only one count was recorded for this clone. The chain combines TRBV6-1 with TRBJ2-7; TRBD1 aligns across 8 bases. The J segment lost 4 bases and the V segment lost 5 bases, leaving 10 bases of the junction unmatched. CDR3 length: 15 residues. CDR1 and CDR2 from the germline V gene are MNHNS and SASEGT. In DNA, the CDR3 is TGTGCCAGCAGTCCAAGACAGGGGATGAAATACGAGCAGTACTTC. Protein sequence: CASSPRQGMKYEQYF.

The CDR3 reads CAISETGSGTGELFF. In DNA, the CDR3 is TGTGCCATCAGTGAGACTGGGAGTGGCACCGGGGAGCTGTTTTTT. V gene TRBV10-3 combines with J gene TRBJ2-2; D may be TRBD2 (5 bases). The CDR3 totals 15 residues. Looked up from germline, CDR1 is ENHRY and CDR2 is SYGVKD. Trimming took off 2 bases at V and 4 bases at J, with 11 bases between the two ends.

The chain is built from TRBV25-1 and TRBJ1-1, with 8 positions matching TRBD1. The CDR3 consists of 15 residues. Trimming removed 8 bases from V and 0 bases from J; junction bases left unmatched: 8. The V gene's germline CDR1 is MGHDK and CDR2 SYGVNS. DNA of the CDR3: TGTGCCAGCGGGGGAAGGACAGGGATGAACACTGAAGCTTTCTTT. Its translation is CASGGRTGMNTEAFF.

The chain is built from TRBV9 and TRBJ2-3; 9 positions match TRBD2. The CDR3 totals 17 residues. CDR1 is SGDLS, CDR2 YYNGEE, per germline. J lost 1 base, V lost 0 bases, and 6 bases had no gene match. Written as DNA, the CDR3 is TGTGCCAGCAGCGTAGGGCGGGGGACTAGCCGCACAGATACGCAGTATTTT. This codes for CASSVGRGTSRTDTQYF.

The chain combines TRBV13 with TRBJ2-5; D perhaps matches TRBD1 (5 bases). CDR1 PRHDT and CDR2 FYEKMQ come from the germline V gene (reference sequence). There are 16 residues in the CDR3. V was cut by 0 bases and J by 3 bases, with 14 bases left in between. The CDR3: CASSLGPDSIEETQYF. CDR3 DNA sequence: TGTGCCAGCAGCTTAGGCCCCGACAGTATAGAAGAGACCCAGTACTTC.

The CDR3 sequence: CASSTGEYEQYF. The CDR3 DNA sequence: TGTGCCAGCAGTACAGGGGAGTACGAGCAGTACTTC. The gene calls are TRBV11-3 and TRBJ2-7; 7 nucleotides agree with TRBD1. Germline CDR1 and CDR2: SGHNT and YENEEA. J lost 4 bases, V lost 6 bases, and 3 bases had no gene match. There are 12 residues in the CDR3.

J is TRBJ2-7 and V is TRBV7-2; D is unresolved. Trimming removed 5 bases from V and 3 bases from J, with 11 bases in between. Germline CDR1 SGHTA, CDR2 FQGNSA. This CDR3 is built from 13 residues. CDR3 region: CASSPAPLYEQYF. In DNA form, the CDR3 reads TGTGCCAGCAGCCCGGCGCCCCTCTACGAGCAGTACTTC. Together with reference TRBV7-2 and TRBJ2-7, the CDR3 gives the full variable domain: GAGVSQSPSNKVTEKGKDVELRCDPISGHTALYWYRQSLGQGLEFLIYFQGNSAPDKSGLPSDRFSAERTGGSVSTLTIQRTQQEDSAVYLCASSPAPLYEQYFGPGTRLTVT.

The chain is built from TRBV29-1 and TRBJ1-2; no clear D gene. V lost 4 bases and J lost 2, with 14 bases in between. The CDR3 is 14 residues long. The germline V gene has CDR1 SQVTM and CDR2 ANQGSEA. The CDR3 is CSVGAVTGNYGYTF. The CDR3 nucleotides are TGCAGCGTTGGAGCAGTCACCGGAAACTATGGCTACACCTTC.

The rearrangement links TRBV2 to TRBJ1-5, with a tentative D call TRBD1 (6 bases). Trimming removed 7 bases from V and 7 bases from J, with 17 bases in between. CDR1 SNHLY and CDR2 FYNNEI come from the germline V gene. The CDR3 is 14 residues long. CDR3 coding DNA: TGTGCCAGCAACTTAAAGGGGGAGGGACAGCCCCAGCATTTT. Protein: CASNLKGEGQPQHF.

The J gene is TRBJ2-7, the V gene TRBV7-6; D gene uncertain. Germline-derived CDR1 and CDR2 are SGHVS and FNYEAQ. The length of the CDR3 is 13 residues. With 0 bases removed from V and 9 bases from J, the gap between germline ends came to 12 bases. CDR3: CASSLAPSYGQYF. As DNA, the CDR3 is TGTGCCAGCAGCTTAGCCCCCTCCTATGGGCAGTACTTC. The full variable domain, its missing parts supplied by reference TRBV7-6 and TRBJ2-7, is GAGVSQSPRYKVTKRGQDVALRCDPISGHVSLYWYRQALGQGPEFLTYFNYEAQQDKSGLPNDRFSAERPEGSISTLTIQRTEQRDSAMYRCASSLAPSYGQYFGPGTRLTVT.

The CDR3 region has the DNA TGTGCCAGCAGGACCGACAGGTCCTCCTACGAGCAGTACTTC. Residues: CASRTDRSSYEQYF. The chain carries TRBV6-5 and TRBJ2-7; the D gene is possibly TRBD1 (6 bases). V was shortened by 6 bases and J by 0 bases, with 12 bases between the two germline ends. Per germline, CDR1 MNHEY and CDR2 SVGAGI. The CDR3 runs to 14 residues.

The chain has TRBV5-8 and TRBJ1-2; the match to TRBD1 covers 8 bases. Trimming took 0 bases from V and 6 from J; bases not matched to a gene: 1. This CDR3 is 13 amino acids long. The germline CDR1 and CDR2 sequences are SGHTS and YDEGEE. CDR3 DNA: TGTGCCAGCAGCTTGGCAGGGGGCAATGGCTACACCTTC. Protein product: CASSLAGGNGYTF.

The rearrangement uses TRBV11-2 and TRBJ1-2, with 8 bases identical to TRBD1. The CDR3 has 15 amino acids. Germline trimming cut 5 bases from V and 4 bases from J; bases unmatched to any gene: 9. Germline V CDR1 and CDR2: SGHAT, FQNNGV. The CDR3 sequence is CASSPITTGVYGYTF. DNA of the CDR3: TGTGCCAGCAGCCCCATAACGACAGGGGTCTATGGCTACACCTTC.

The rearrangement joins TRBV2 to TRBJ2-2; D not resolved. The V gene lost 7 bases and the J gene lost 1 base, with 7 bases spanning the gap. CDR3 length: 13 amino acids. The germline V gene has CDR1 SNHLY and CDR2 FYNNEI. CDR3 sequence reads: CASTPMNTGELFF. In nucleotides, the CDR3 is TGTGCCAGCACCCCGATGAACACCGGGGAGCTGTTTTTT.

This clone was seen a handful of times. This sequence joins TRBV23-1 and TRBJ1-3; no firm D call. TRBV23-1 is noted as an ORF with a role that remains uncertain. This CDR3 has 14 amino acids. The germline V and J ends were trimmed by 3 bases and 0 bases, with 6 bases remaining between them. DNA for the CDR3: TGCGCCAGCAGTCACGGGAGCTCTGGAAACACCATATATTTT. Translated, it gives CASSHGSSGNTIYF.

Here the CDR3 reads CASSYMGQPYF. The CDR3 nucleotides read TGTGCCAGCAGTTACATGGGACAGCCGTACTTC. This chain connects TRBV6-5 to TRBJ2-7, with 7 bases fitting TRBD1. Germline V gives CDR1 MNHEY, CDR2 SVGAGI. J gave up 12 bases and V 2 bases, and 4 bases lay outside the gene matches. The CDR3 covers 11 residues.

The CDR3 DNA is TGTGCCAGCTCACCAGCGACAGACACCTCTGGAAACACCATATATTTT. Its translation is CASSPATDTSGNTIYF. V is TRBV18 and J is TRBJ1-3; D possibly corresponds to TRBD1 (5 bases). CDR3 length: 16 amino acids. Trimming shortened V by 2 bases and J by 0 bases, and 11 bases separated the two germline ends. Germline loops: CDR1 KGHSH, CDR2 LQKENI.

The chain is built from TRBV28 and TRBJ1-2; weak D call: TRBD1 (5 bases). Between the trimmed V and J ends, which lost 11 bases and 4 bases, there was a span of 14 bases. The CDR3 spans 12 residues. CDR1 and CDR2 from the germline V gene are MDHEN and SYDVKM. This CDR3 is CAGQGFGYGYTF. CDR3 bases: TGTGCCGGCCAGGGCTTTGGCTATGGCTACACCTTC.

The chain combines TRBV30 with TRBJ2-2; TRBD1 matches at 8 bases. V gave up 4 bases and J gave up 8 bases; unmatched junction bases: 12. The germline V gene has CDR1 GTSNPN and CDR2 SVGIG (reference sequence). This CDR3 is 15 amino acids long. The chain's CDR3 is CAWTTGTGWKGELFF. The CDR3 nucleotides read TGTGCCTGGACCACCGGGACAGGTTGGAAAGGGGAGCTGTTTTTT.

The rearrangement links TRBV6-6 to TRBJ1-4; D is unresolved. The germline gives CDR1 MNHNY, CDR2 SVGAGI (reference sequence). The CDR3 is 14 residues long. The V end was cut by 2 bases, the J end by 4 bases, with 8 bases between. CDR3 amino acids: CASSYGPNNEKLFF. CDR3 nucleotide sequence: TGTGCCAGCAGTTACGGTCCGAATAATGAAAAACTGTTTTTT.